This T cell receptor beta chain was documented in a study of CXCR3-negative and CXCR3-positive naive CD8 T cells. Study observations and caveats: A higher hydrophobicity marked the TRB CDR3s of CXCR3-positive naive cells versus CXCR3-negative naive cells.

Preparation of TRB cDNA libraries relied on 5' RACE carrying UMI labels. Reprocessing the 5' RACE reads, TCRdb reports a single entry for every CDR3 protein and omits DNA. The listing contains some 150,000 distinct CDR3 sequences. As regards this clonotype: The antigen is not known.

Germline lookup yields CDR1 SGHDT and CDR2 YYEEEE. The CDR3 has 15 amino acids. This sequence was found in a human donor in good health. Some clones in this sample may be carry-over from other donors' samples. The sequenced sample consisted of naive CXCR3+ CD8+ T cells from blood. As for subset: CD45RO-CCR7+CD27+CD95- naive CD8+ T cells expressing CXCR3 (TNR3+). The J gene is TRBJ1-5, the V gene TRBV5-6. The CDR3: CASSLVGGDNQPQHF.